The source of this TCR beta chain is a study of CD8 T cells in Susac syndrome. About the research overall: Patients with Susac syndrome were therapy-naive, on corticosteroids, or on intravenous immunoglobulin alone at the time that blood was drawn. The study, taken as a whole, reports: Susac-specific public clones were found in total CD8+ and CD8+ TEMRA repertoires, numbering some 17 and five, respectively.

In the case of this clonotype: Its antigen is not identified.

The authors reverse transcribed roughly 0.5 to 1 ug RNA with random hexamers. Across 54 Vbeta and 13 Jbeta, immunoSEQ multiplex PCR amplified TCR beta CDR3. TCRdb re-derived calls from the immunoSEQ multiplex PCR reads in MiXCR, one entry per CDR3 protein. The sample shows approximately 100,000 distinct CDR3 sequences, approximately 94% of them seen only once. Through negative isolation, CD4+ and CD8+ T cells were obtained, while TEMRA cells were enriched using FACS. J lost 6 bases, V lost 2 bases, and 14 bases had no gene match. This CDR3 spans 17 amino acids. CDR1 and CDR2 from the germline V gene are LGHNA and YNFKEQ.

The sequencing sample was made of CD8+ T cells from PBMCs. The chain employs TRBV4-2 and TRBJ2-7; 9 bases match TRBD2. This clonotype was sampled from a human donor with Susac syndrome. The CDR3 bases are TGTGCCAGCAGCCAACACTCCCGGGGCGGGGGGGCAGGCGAGCAGTACTTC. Its protein is CASSQHSRGGGAGEQYF.